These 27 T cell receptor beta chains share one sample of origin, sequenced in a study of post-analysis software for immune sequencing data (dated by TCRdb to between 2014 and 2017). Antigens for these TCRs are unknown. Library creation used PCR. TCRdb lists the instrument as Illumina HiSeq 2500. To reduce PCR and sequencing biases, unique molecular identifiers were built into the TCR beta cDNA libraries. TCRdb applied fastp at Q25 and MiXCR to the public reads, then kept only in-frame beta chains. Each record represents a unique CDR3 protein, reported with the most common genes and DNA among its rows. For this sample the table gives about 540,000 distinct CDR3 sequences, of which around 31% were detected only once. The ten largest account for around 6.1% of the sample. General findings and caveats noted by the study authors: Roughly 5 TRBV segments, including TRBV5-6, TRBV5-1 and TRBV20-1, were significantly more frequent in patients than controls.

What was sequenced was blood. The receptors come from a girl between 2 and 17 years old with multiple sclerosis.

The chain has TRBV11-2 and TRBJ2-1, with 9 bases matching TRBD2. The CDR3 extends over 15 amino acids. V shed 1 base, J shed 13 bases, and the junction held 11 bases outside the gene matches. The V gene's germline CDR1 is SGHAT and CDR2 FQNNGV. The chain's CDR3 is CASSLAGLASQPQFF. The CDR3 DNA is TGTGCCAGCAGCTTAGCGGGACTAGCCTCCCAACCCCAGTTCTTC.

The CDR3 nucleotides read TGTGCCAGCAGTGAATATAGGGGGACAACGAACACCGGGGAGCTGTTTTTT. This translates into CASSEYRGTTNTGELFF. The rearrangement uses TRBV25-1 and TRBJ2-2; a possible D gene is TRBD1 (6 bases). V lost 0 bases, J lost 0 bases, and 11 bases lay in between. Germline lookup yields CDR1 MGHDK and CDR2 SYGVNS. The CDR3 length is 17 residues.

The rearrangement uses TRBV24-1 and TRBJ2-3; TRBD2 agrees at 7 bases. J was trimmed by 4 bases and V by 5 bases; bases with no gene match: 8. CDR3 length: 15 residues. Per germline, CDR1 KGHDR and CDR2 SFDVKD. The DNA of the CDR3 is TGTGCCACCAGTGCGCGGGGACGGGAGGCAGATACGCAGTATTTT. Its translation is CATSARGREADTQYF.

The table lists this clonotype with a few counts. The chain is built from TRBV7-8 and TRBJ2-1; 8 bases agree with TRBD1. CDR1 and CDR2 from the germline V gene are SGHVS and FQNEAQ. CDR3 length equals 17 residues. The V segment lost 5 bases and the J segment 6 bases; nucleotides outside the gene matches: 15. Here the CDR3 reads CASSPRTGLSAFNEQFF. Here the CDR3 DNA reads TGTGCCAGCAGCCCCCGGACAGGGTTATCGGCTTTCAATGAGCAGTTCTTC. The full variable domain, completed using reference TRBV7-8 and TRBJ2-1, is GAGVSQSPRYKVAKRGQDVALRCDPISGHVSLFWYQQALGQGPEFLTYFQNEAQLDKSGLPSDRFFAERPEGSVSTLKIQRTQQEDSAVYLCASSPRTGLSAFNEQFFGPGTRLTVL.

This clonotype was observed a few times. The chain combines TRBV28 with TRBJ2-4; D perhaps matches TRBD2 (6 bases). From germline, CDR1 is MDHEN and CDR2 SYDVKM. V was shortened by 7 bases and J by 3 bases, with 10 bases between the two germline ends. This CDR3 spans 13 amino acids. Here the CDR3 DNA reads TGTGCCAGCACCCCCGGGAGCAAAAACATTCAGTACTTC. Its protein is CASTPGSKNIQYF.

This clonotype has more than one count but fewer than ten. This CDR3 reads CSASRELAGGRETQYF. The CDR3 region has the DNA TGCAGTGCTAGTAGGGAACTAGCGGGGGGGCGTGAGACCCAGTACTTC. The rearrangement links TRBV20-1 to TRBJ2-5; 13 bases agree with TRBD2. The CDR3 is 16 amino acids. Germline loops: CDR1 DFQATT, CDR2 SNEGSKA (reference sequence). Trimming removed 3 bases from V and 5 bases from J; junction bases left unmatched: 9.

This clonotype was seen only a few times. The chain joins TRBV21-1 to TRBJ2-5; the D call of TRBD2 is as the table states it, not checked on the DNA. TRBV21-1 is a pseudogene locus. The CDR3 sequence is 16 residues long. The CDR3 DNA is TGTGCCAGCAGCAAAGCGGGGAGGGGACACCAAGAGACCCAGTACTTC. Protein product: CASSKAGRGHQETQYF.

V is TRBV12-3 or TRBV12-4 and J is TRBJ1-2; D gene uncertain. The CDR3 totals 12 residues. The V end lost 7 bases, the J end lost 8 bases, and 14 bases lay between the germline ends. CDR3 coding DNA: TGTGCCAGCACGCCCCTCTGGAGAGGCTACACCTTC. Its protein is CASTPLWRGYTF.

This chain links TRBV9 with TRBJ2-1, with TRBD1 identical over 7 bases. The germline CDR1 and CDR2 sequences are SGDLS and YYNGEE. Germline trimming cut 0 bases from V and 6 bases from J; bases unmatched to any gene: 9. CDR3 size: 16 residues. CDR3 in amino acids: CASSVVGQGVSNEQFF. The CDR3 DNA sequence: TGTGCCAGCAGCGTAGTAGGCCAGGGGGTCTCCAATGAGCAGTTCTTC.

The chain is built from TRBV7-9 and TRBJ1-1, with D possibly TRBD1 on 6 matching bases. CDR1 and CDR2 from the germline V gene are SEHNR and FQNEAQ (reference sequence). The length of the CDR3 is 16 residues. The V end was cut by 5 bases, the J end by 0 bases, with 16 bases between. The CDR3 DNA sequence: TGTGCCAGCAGCCCTAGGGGGTCGCGGTTGAACACTGAAGCTTTCTTT. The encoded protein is CASSPRGSRLNTEAFF.

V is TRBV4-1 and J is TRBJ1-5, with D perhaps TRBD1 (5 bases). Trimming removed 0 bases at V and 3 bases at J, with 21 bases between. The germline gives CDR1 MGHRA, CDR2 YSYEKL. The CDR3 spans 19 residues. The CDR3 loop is CASSQDFILDTGLNQPQHF. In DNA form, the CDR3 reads TGCGCCAGCAGCCAAGATTTCATATTGGACACGGGTCTCAATCAGCCCCAGCATTTT.

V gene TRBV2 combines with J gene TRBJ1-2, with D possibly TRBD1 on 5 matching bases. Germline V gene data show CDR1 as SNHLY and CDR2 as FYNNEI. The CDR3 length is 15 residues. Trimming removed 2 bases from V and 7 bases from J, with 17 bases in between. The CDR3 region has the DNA TGTGCCAGCAGTGAAACGCCACTAGGGGCGGTTGGCTACACCTTC. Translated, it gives CASSETPLGAVGYTF. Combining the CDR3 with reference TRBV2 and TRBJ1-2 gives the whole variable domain EPEVTQTPSHQVTQMGQEVILRCVPISNHLYFYWYRQILGQKVEFLVSFYNNEISEKSEIFDDQFSVERPDGSNFTLKIRSTKLEDSAMYFCASSETPLGAVGYTFGSGTRLTVV.

CDR3 residues: CASSPLSSYNSPLHF. The CDR3 DNA reads as TGCGCCAGCAGCCCCTTGTCCTCCTATAATTCACCCCTCCACTTT. The V gene is TRBV4-1, the J gene TRBJ1-6; D not certain. Germline V gene sequence: CDR1 MGHRA, CDR2 YSYEKL. The CDR3 contains 15 residues. V lost 4 bases and J lost 0, with 7 bases in between.

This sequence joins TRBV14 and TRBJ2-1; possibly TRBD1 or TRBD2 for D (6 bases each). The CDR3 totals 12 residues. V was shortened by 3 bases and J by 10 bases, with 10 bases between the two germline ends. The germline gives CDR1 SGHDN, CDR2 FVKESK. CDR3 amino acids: CASSHTGREQFF. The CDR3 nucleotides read TGTGCCAGCAGCCATACAGGGAGGGAGCAGTTCTTC.

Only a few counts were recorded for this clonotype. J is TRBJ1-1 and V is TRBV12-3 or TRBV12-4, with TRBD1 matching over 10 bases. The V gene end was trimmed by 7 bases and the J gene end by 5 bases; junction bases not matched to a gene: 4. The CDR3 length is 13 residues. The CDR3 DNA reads TGTGCCAGCACAAGGACAGGGGGAACTGAAGCTTTCTTT. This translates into CASTRTGGTEAFF.

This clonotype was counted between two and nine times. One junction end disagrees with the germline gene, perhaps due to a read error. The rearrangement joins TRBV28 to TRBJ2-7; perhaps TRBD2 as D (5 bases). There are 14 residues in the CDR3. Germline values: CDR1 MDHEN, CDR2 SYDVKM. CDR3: CASSPRRRSYEQYF. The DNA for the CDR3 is TGCGCCAGCAGTCCCCGGAGGCGCTCCTACGAGCAGTACTTC.

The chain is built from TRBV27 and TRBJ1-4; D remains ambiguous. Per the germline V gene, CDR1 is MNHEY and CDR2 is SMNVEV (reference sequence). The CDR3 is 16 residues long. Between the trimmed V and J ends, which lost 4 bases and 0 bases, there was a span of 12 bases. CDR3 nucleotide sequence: TGTGCCAGCAGTTGGAGACAAACCACAACTAATGAAAAACTGTTTTTT. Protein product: CASSWRQTTTNEKLFF.

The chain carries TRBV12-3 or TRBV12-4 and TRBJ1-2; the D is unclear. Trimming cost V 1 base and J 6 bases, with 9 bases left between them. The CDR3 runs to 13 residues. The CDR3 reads CASSLVRKDGYTF. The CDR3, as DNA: TGTGCCAGCAGTTTAGTTCGGAAGGATGGCTACACCTTC.

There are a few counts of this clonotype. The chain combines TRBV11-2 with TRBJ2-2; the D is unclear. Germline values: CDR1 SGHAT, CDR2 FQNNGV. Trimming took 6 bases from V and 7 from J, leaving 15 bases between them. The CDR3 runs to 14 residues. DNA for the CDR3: TGTGCCAGCAGTTCTGCCGGTGGCTTCGGGGAGCTGTTTTTT. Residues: CASSSAGGFGELFF.

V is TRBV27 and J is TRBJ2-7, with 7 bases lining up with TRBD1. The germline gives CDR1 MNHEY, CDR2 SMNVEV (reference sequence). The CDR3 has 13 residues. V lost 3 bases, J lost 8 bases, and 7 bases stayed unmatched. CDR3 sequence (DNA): TGTGCCAGCAGTTTGGGCAGGGGGTACAAGCAGTACTTC. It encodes CASSLGRGYKQYF.

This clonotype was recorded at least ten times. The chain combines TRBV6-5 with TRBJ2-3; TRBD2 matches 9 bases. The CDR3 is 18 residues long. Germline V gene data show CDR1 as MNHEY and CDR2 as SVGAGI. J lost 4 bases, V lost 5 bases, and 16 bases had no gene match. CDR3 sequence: CASSTRLPGLANPDTQYF. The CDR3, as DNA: TGTGCCAGCAGTACTAGGCTACCGGGACTAGCAAACCCAGATACGCAGTATTTT.

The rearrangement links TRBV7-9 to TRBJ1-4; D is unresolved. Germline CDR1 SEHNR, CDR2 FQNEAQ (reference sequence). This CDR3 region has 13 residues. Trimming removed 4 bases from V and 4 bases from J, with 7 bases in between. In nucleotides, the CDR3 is TGTGCCAGCAGCTGGGTTAATAATGAAAAACTGTTTTTT. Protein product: CASSWVNNEKLFF.

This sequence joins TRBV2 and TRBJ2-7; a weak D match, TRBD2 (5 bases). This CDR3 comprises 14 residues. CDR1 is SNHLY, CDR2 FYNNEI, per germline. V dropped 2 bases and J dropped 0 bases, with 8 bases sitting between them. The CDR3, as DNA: TGTGCCAGCAGTGAAAGCGGTCCCTCCTACGAGCAGTACTTC. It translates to CASSESGPSYEQYF.

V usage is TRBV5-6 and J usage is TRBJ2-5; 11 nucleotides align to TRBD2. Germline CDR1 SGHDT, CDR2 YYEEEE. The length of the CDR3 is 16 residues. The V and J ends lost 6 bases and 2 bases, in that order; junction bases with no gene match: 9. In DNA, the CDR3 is TGTGCCAGCACCCGGCTAGCGGGGGGTCAACAAGAGACCCAGTACTTC. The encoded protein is CASTRLAGGQQETQYF.

CDR3 protein: CASSTGLEETQYF. Written as DNA, the CDR3 is TGTGCCAGCAGCACGGGACTAGAGGAGACCCAGTACTTC. The chain recombines TRBV7-3 with TRBJ2-5; 8 bases agree with TRBD2. Germline V gene lookup returns CDR1 SGHTA and CDR2 FQGTGA. CDR3 size: 13 residues. The junction had 4 bases not matched to a gene; V was cut back by 5 bases and J by 5 bases.

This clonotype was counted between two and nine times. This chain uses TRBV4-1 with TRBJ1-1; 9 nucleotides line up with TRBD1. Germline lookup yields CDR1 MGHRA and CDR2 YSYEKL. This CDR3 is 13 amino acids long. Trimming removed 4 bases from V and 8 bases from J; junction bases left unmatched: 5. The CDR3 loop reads CASSPLTGGEAFF. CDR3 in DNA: TGCGCCAGCAGCCCCCTGACAGGGGGGGAAGCTTTCTTT.

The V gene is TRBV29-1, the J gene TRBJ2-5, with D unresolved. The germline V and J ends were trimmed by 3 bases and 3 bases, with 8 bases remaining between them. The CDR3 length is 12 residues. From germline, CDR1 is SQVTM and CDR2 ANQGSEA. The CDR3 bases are TGCAGCGTTGACAGGAGTGAAGAGACCCAGTACTTC. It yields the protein CSVDRSEETQYF. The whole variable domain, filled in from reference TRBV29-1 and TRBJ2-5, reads SAVISQKPSRDICQRGTSLTIQCQVDSQVTMMFWYRQQPGQSLTLIATANQGSEATYESGFVIDKFPISRPNLTFSTLTVSNMSPEDSSIYLCSVDRSEETQYFGPGTRLLVL.